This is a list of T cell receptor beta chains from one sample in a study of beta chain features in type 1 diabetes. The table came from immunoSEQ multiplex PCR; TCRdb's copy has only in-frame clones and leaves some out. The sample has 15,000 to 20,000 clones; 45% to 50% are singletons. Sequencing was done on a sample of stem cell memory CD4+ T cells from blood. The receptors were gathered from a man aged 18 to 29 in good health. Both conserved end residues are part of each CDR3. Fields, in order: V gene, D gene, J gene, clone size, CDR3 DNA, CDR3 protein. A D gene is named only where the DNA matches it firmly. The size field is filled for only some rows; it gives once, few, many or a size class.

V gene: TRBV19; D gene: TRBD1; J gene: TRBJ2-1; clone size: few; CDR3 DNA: TGTGCCAGCAGGCCACAGGGGAGCTCCTACAATGAGCAGTTCTTC; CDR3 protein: CASRPQGSSYNEQFF
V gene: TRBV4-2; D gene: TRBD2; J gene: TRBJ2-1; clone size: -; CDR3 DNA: TGTGCCAGCAGCCAAGTTTATGCGGGGGGCGGGGGCGAGGAGCAGTTCTTC; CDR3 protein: CASSQVYAGGGGEEQFF
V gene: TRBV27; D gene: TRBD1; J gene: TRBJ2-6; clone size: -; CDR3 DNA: TGTGCCAGCAGGAATACAGGGGCTTCTGGGGCCAACGTCCTGACTTTC; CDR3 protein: CASRNTGASGANVLTF
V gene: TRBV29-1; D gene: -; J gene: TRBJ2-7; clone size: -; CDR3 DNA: TGCAGCGTTGAAGACAGGTACGAGCAGTACTTC; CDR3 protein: CSVEDRYEQYF
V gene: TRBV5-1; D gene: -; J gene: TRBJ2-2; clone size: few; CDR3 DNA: TGCGCCAGCAGCTTGATCAGTGGGGGGACCGGGGAGCTGTTTTTT; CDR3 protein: CASSLISGGTGELFF
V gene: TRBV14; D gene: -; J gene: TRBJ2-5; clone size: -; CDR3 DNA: TGTGCCAGCAGCCATCCAAGGGGAGAGACCCAGTACTTC; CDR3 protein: CASSHPRGETQYF
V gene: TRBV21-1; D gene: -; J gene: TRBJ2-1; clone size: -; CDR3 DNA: TGTGCCAGCAGCAGGCGCCGGGCTAGCGGGAGGTCTGCGCAGTTCTTC; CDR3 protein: CASSRRRASGRSAQFF
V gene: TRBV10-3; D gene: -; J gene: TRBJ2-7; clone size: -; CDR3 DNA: TGTGCCATCAGTGCGTCCACGACTTCCTACGAGCAGTACTTC; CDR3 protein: CAISASTTSYEQYF
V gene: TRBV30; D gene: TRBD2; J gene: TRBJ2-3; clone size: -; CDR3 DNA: TGTGCCTGGACGCAGCGGGGGGCGGATACGCAGTATTTT; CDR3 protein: CAWTQRGADTQYF
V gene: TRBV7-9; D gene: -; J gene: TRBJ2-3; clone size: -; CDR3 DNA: TGTGCCAGCAGCTTGCGGGGAAGCACAGATACGCAGTATTTT; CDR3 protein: CASSLRGSTDTQYF
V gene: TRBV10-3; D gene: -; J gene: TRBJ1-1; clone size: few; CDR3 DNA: TGTGCCATCAGTGAGTTAGGCAGGGACACTGAAGCTTTCTTT; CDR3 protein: CAISELGRDTEAFF
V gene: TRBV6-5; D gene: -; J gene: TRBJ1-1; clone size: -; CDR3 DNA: TGTGCCAGCAGTTACAGTGGCACATTGAACACTGAAGCTTTCTTT; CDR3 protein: CASSYSGTLNTEAFF
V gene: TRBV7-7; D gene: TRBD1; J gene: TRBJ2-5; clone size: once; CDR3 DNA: TGTGCTAGCAGCATGGACAGGGTCGGAGAGACCCAGTACTTC; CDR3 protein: CASSMDRVGETQYF
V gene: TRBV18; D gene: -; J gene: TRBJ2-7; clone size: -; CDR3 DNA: TGTGCCAGCTTCGGACAGACCTACGAGCAGTACTTC; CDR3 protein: CASFGQTYEQYF
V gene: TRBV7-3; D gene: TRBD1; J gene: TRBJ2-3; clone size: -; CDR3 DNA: TGTGCCAGCAGCGTGACAGGGACAGATACGCAGTATTTT; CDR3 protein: CASSVTGTDTQYF
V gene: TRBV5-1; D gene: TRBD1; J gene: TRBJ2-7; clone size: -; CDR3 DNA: TGCGCCAGCAGCTTGGCGACCGACAGGGACGAGCAGTACTTC; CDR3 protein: CASSLATDRDEQYF
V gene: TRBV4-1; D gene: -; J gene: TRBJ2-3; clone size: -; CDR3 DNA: TGCGCCAGCAGCCACGTCTTCCGAGACAGACAACGGGATACGCAGTATTTT; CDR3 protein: CASSHVFRDRQRDTQYF
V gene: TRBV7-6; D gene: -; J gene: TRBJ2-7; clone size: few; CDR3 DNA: TGTGCCAGCAGCTTAGCGGACTCATCCTACGAGCAGTACTTC; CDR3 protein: CASSLADSSYEQYF
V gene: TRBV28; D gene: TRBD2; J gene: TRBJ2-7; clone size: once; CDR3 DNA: TGTGCCAGCAGAAGCGGGGGGGCCTTTTACGAGCAGTACTTC; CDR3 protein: CASRSGGAFYEQYF
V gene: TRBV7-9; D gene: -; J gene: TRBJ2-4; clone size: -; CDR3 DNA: TGTGCCAGCAGCTTAGCGCAGGGGCCGAGGATATTCAAAAACATTCAGTACTTC; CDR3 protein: CASSLAQGPRIFKNIQYF
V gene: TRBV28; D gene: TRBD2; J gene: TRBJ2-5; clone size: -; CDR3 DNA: TGTGCCAGCACCCGGGCGGGGGGTTTGGAGACCCAGTACTTC; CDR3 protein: CASTRAGGLETQYF
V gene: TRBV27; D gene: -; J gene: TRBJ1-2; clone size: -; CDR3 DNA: TGTGCCAGCAGTTCGGGGGGCGACTATGGCTACACCTTC; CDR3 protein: CASSSGGDYGYTF
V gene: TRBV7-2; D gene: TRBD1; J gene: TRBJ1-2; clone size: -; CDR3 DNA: TGTGCCAGCAGCTTAGAACACAGGGGAATGGGTGGCTACACCTTC; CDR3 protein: CASSLEHRGMGGYTF
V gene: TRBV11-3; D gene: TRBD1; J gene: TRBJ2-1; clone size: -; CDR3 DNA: TGTGCCAGCAGCCGACAGGGTATCTATGAGCAGTTCTTC; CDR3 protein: CASSRQGIYEQFF
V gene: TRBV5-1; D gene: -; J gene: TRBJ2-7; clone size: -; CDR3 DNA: TGCGCCAGCAGCCCGAGACAGGAGATCTACGAGCAGTACTTC; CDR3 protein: CASSPRQEIYEQYF
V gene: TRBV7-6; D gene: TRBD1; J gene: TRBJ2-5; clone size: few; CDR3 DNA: TGTGCCAGCAGCTTTCCCTGGGACAGGTCAGAGACCCAGTACTTC; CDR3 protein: CASSFPWDRSETQYF
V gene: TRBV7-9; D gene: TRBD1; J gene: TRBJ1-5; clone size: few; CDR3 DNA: TGTGCCAGCAGCACAGGGGGACAGTCAGGCCGCAATCAGCCCCAGCATTTT; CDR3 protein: CASSTGGQSGRNQPQHF
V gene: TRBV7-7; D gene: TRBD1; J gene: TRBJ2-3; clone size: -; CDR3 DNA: TGTGCTAGCAGCTCGGGGACAGGGAGCACAGATACGCAGTATTTT; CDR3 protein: CASSSGTGSTDTQYF
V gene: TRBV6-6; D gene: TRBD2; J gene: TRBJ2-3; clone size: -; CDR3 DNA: TGTGCCAGCAGTTACGGGCGGGGGAGCACAGATACGCAGTATTTT; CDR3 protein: CASSYGRGSTDTQYF
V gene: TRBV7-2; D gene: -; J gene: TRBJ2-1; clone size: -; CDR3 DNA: TGTGCCAGCAGCTTCCAGACAGGCCAGGCTTACAATGAGCAGTTCTTC; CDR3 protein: CASSFQTGQAYNEQFF
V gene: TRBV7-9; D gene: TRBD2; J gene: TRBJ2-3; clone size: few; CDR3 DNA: TGTGCCAGCAGCTTAGCACTAGCGGACACAGATACGCAGTATTTT; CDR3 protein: CASSLALADTDTQYF
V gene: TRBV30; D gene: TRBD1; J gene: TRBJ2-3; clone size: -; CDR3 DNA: TGTGCCTGGAGTTACAGGGGAAACACAGATACGCAGTATTTT; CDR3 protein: CAWSYRGNTDTQYF
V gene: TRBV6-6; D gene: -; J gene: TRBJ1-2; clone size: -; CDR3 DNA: TGTGCCAGCAGTTACTCCGGACAGCTGGAAAACTATGGCTACACCTTC; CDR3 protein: CASSYSGQLENYGYTF
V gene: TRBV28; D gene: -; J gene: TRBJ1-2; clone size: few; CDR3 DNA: TGTGCCAGCAGTTTCGGGGGGTTCTATGGCTACACCTTC; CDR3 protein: CASSFGGFYGYTF
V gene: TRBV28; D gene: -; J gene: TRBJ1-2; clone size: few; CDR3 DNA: TGTGCCAGCAGTTTTTCGGGAGCTAACTATGGCTACACCTTC; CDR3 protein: CASSFSGANYGYTF
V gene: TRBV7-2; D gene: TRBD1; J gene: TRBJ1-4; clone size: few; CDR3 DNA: TGTGCCAGCAGCCGGGACAGGGGGGCGGAGGAAAAACTGTTTTTT; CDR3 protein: CASSRDRGAEEKLFF
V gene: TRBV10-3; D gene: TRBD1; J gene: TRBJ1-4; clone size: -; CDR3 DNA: TGTGCCATCAGTGGCGGGGACAGGGAGAGCGAAAAACTGTTTTTT; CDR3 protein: CAISGGDRESEKLFF
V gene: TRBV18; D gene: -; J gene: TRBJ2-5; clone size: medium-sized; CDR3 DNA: TGTGCCAGCTCACCACCCGGGGAAGAGACCCAGTACTTC; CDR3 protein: CASSPPGEETQYF
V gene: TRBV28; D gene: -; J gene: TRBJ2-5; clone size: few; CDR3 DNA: TGTGCCAGCAGTTTTTATGGAATTAGGGGTAAAGAGACCCAGTACTTC; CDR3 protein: CASSFYGIRGKETQYF
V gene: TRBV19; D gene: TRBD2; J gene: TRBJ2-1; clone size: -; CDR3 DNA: TGTGCCAGCCTGGGAGGGGTCCCGTCCTACAATGAGCAGTTCTTC; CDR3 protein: CASLGGVPSYNEQFF
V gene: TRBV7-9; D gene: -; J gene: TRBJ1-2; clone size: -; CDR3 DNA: TGTGCCAGCAGCTTAGCGGGGACACACTATGGCTACACCTTC; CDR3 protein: CASSLAGTHYGYTF
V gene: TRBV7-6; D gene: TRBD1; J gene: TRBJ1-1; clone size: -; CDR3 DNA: TGTGCCAGCAGCCAACAGGGGGTCACTGAAGCTTTCTTT; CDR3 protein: CASSQQGVTEAFF
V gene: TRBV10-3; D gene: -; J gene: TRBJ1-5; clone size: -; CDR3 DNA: TGTGCCATCAGTGAGTCCGGGGGAAATCGCAATCAGCCCCAGCATTTT; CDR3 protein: CAISESGGNRNQPQHF
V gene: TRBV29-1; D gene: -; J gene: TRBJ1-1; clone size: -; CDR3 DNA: TGCAGCGTTTCAAACAGCGGGAACACTGAAGCTTTCTTT; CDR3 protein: CSVSNSGNTEAFF
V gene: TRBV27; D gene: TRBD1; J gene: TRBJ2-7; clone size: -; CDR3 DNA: TGTGCCAGCAGCCTATTCGGGACAGGGACCTACGAGCAGTACTTC; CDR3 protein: CASSLFGTGTYEQYF
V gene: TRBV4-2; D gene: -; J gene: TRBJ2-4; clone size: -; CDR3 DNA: TGTGCCAGCAGCCAAGAGGGTTTGGCAGGGTTGATTCAGTACTTC; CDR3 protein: CASSQEGLAGLIQYF
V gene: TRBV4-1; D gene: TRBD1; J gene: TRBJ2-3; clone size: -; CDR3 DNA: TGCGCCAGCAGCCAAGAGAAGAGGGGGCGCGGAGATACGCAGTATTTT; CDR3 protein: CASSQEKRGRGDTQYF
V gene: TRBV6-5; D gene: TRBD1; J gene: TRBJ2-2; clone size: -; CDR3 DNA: TGTGCCAGCAGTTACTCGACAGGGGGCAGCTCCGGGGAGCTGTTTTTT; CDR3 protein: CASSYSTGGSSGELFF
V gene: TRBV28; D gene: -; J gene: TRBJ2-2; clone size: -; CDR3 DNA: TGTGCCAGCACCAACAGGCCGAACACCGGGGAGCTGTTTTTT; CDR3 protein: CASTNRPNTGELFF
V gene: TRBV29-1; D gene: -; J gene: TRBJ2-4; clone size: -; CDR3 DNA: TGCAGCGTTGCAGGAGCCAAAAACATTCAGTACTTC; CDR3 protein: CSVAGAKNIQYF